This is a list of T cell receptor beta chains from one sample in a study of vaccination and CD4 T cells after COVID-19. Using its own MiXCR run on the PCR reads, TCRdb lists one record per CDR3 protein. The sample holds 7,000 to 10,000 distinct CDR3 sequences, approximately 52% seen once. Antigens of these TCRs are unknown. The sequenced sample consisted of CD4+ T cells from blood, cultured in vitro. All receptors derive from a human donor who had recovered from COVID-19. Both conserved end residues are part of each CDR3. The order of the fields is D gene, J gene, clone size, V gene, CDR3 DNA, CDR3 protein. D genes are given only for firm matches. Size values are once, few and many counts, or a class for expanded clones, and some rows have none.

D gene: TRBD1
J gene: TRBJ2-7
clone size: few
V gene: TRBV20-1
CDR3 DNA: TGCAGTGCTAGAGATGGTGCAACAGGGGGTTCCTACGAGCAGTACTTC
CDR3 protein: CSARDGATGGSYEQYF

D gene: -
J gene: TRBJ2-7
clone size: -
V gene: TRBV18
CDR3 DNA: TGTGCCAGCTCACCGGGACGGAGGGGCCCCTACGAGCAGTACTTC
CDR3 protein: CASSPGRRGPYEQYF

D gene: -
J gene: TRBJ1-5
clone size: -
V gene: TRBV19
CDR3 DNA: TGTGCCAGTAGTATTGCGACAGGAGGGGGGAGGGCCCAGCATTTT
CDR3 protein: CASSIATGGGRAQHF

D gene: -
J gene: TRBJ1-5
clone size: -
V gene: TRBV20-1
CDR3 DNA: TGCAGTGCTAGAAAGGCCCATAATCAGCCCCAGCATTTT
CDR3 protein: CSARKAHNQPQHF

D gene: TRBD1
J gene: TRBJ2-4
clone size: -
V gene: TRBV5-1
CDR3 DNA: TGCGCCAGCAGCCCCCTTGACAGGGTCGAAAACATTCAGTACTTC
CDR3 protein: CASSPLDRVENIQYF

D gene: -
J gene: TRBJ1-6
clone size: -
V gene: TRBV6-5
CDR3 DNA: TGTGCCAGCAGTTCAAGCCTGGGAAATTCACCCCTCCACTTT
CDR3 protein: CASSSSLGNSPLHF

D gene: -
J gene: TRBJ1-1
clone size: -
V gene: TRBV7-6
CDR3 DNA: TGTGCCAGCAGCTTAGGGGGCAGAGCTGAAGCTTTCTTT
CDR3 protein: CASSLGGRAEAFF

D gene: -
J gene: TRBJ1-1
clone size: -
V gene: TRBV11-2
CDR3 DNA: TGTGCCAGCAGCTTAGAGCCGGGAAACACTGAAGCTTTCTTT
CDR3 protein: CASSLEPGNTEAFF

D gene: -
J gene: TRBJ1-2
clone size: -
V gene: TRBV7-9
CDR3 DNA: TGTGCCAGCAGCTCTAGGTCCGGCGGTGCCAACTATGGCTACACCTTC
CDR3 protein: CASSSRSGGANYGYTF

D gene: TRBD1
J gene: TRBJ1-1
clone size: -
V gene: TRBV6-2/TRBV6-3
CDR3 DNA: TGTGCCAGCAGTTACTCCCCGGACAGGATGAACACTGAAGCTTTCTTT
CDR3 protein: CASSYSPDRMNTEAFF

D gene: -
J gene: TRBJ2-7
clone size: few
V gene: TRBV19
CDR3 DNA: TGTGCCAGTAGTATCCGGTGGGGAGACTCCTACGAGCAGTACTTC
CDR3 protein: CASSIRWGDSYEQYF

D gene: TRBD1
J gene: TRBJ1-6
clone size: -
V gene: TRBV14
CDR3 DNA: TGTGCCAGCAGCCAAGGACAGGGTTTGAATTCACCCCTCCACTTT
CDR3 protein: CASSQGQGLNSPLHF

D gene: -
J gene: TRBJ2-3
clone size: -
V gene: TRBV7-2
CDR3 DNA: TGTGCCAGCAGCCCCATCACAGATACGCAGTATTTT
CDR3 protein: CASSPITDTQYF

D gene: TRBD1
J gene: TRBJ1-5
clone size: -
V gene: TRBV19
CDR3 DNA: TGTGCCAGTAGCCCCGGACAGGACGGTCAGCCCCAGCATTTT
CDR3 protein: CASSPGQDGQPQHF

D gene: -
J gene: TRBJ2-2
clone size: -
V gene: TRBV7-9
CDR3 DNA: TGTGCCAGCACCCTCATGCGGAGCACCGGGGAGCTGTTTTTT
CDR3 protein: CASTLMRSTGELFF

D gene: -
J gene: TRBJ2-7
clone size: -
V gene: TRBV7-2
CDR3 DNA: TGTGCCAGCAGCAGGGACATATGGACCTACGAGCAGTACTTC
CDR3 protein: CASSRDIWTYEQYF

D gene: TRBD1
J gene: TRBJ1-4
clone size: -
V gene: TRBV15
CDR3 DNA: TGTGCCACCAGCAGCGACAGGGGGACTTATGAAAAACTGTTTTTT
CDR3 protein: CATSSDRGTYEKLFF

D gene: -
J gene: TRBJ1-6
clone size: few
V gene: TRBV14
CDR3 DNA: TGTGCCAGCAGCCAGGCCCCGGACAGAGCTTCACCCCTCCACTTT
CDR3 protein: CASSQAPDRASPLHF

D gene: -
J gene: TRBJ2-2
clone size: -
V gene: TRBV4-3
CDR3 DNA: TGCGCCAGCAGCAACCGGGTGGGAGAAGGCACCGGGGAGCTGTTTTTT
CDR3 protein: CASSNRVGEGTGELFF

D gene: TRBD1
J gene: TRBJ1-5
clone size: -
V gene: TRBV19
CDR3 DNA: TGTGCCAGTAGTAAGGGACAGGGGGCTCAGCCCCAGCATTTT
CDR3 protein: CASSKGQGAQPQHF

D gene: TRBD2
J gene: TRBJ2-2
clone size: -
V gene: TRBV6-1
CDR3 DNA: TGTGCCAGCAGGAAAGCGGGGGCGGACACCGGGGAGCTGTTTTTT
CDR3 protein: CASRKAGADTGELFF

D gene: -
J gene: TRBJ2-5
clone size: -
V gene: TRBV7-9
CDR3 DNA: TGTGCCAGCAGCTTTCCTCTTATTGGTGGGGGAGAGACCCAGTACTTC
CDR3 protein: CASSFPLIGGGETQYF

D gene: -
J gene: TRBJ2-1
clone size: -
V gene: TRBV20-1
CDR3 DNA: TGCAGTGCCCCCCCAAAGACAGTATACAATGAGCAGTTCTTC
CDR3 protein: CSAPPKTVYNEQFF

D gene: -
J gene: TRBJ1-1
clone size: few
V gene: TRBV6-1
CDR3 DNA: TGTGCCAGCAGTACAGGGTCCACGAACACTGAAGCTTTCTTT
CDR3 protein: CASSTGSTNTEAFF

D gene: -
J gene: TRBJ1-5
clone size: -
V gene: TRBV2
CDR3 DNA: TGTGCCAGCAGACTCGACCGGTACTTAAATCAGCCCCAGCATTTT
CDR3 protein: CASRLDRYLNQPQHF

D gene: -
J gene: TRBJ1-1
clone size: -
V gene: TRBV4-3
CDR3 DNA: TGCGCCAGCAGCCAAAAGGGGGAGGCGGCCTACGCTTTCTTT
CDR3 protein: CASSQKGEAAYAFF

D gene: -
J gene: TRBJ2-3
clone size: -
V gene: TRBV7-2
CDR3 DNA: TGTGCCAGCAGCTTAGCGCTCGGAGGGGGACCGCAGTATTTT
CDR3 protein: CASSLALGGGPQYF

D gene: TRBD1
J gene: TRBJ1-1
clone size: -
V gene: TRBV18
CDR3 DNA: TGTGCCAGCTCACGCAAGGACAGGGTGGGTGCGAATGAAGCTTTCTTT
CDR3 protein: CASSRKDRVGANEAFF

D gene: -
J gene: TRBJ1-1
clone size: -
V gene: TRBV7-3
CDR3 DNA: TGTGCCAGCAGCTCACAGGGCTATACTGAAGCTTTCTTT
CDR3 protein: CASSSQGYTEAFF

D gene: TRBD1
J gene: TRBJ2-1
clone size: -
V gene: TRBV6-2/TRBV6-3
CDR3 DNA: TGTGCCAGCAGTTACTCGGGACAGGGCTTTAGTGAGCAGTTCTTC
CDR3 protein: CASSYSGQGFSEQFF

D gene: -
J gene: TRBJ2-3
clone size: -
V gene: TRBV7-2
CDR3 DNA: TGTGCCAGCAGCTTAAGGTCTGTCGCAGATACGCAGTATTTT
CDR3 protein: CASSLRSVADTQYF

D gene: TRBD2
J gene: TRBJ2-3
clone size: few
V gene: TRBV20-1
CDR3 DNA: TGCAGTGCTAGAGGTCTAGCGGGATATGGAGATACGCAGTATTTT
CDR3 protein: CSARGLAGYGDTQYF

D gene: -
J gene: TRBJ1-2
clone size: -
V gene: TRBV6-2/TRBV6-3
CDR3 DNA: TGTGCCAGCAGTTTTACCCCAGGGGTCGGCTACACCTTC
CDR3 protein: CASSFTPGVGYTF

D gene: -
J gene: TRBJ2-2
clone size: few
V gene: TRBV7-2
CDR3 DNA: TGTGCCAGCAGCTCGTTAGGAGTCACCGGGGAGCTGTTTTTT
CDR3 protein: CASSSLGVTGELFF

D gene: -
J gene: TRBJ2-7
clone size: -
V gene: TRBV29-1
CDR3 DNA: TGCAGCGTTGTCGATAGTCAGGGGACCTACGAGCAGTACTTC
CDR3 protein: CSVVDSQGTYEQYF

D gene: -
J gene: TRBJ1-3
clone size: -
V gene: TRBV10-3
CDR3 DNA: TGTGCCATCAGTGAGTTGGCTGGAAACACCATATATTTT
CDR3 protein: CAISELAGNTIYF

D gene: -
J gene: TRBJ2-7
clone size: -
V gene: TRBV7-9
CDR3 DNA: TGTGCCAGCAGCTTATCTCCGGGACAGGGAGTGGCGGGGGGCAACTACGAGCAGTACTTC
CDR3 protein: CASSLSPGQGVAGGNYEQYF

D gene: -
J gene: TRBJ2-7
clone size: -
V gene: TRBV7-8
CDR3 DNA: TGTGCCAGCAGCTTAGCGTTCTACGAGCAGTACTTC
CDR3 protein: CASSLAFYEQYF

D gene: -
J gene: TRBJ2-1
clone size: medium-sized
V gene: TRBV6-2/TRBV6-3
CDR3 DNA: TGTGCCAGCAGTTACTCAGGGGGGGTCAATGAGCAGTTCTTC
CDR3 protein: CASSYSGGVNEQFF